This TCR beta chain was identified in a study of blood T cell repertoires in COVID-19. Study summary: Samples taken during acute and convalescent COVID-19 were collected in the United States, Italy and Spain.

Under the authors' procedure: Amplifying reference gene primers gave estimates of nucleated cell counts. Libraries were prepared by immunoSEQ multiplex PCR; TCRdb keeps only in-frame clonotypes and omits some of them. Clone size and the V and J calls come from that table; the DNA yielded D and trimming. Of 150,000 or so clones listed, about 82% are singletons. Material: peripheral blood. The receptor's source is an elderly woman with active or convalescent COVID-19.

CDR3 amino acids: CASSLGQYGYTF. Here the CDR3 DNA reads TGTGCCAGCAGCTTAGGACAGTATGGCTACACCTTC. The gene calls are TRBV11-2 and TRBJ1-2, with a weak D call TRBD1 (5 bases). This CDR3 comprises 12 residues. Per germline, CDR1 SGHAT and CDR2 FQNNGV. The V gene lost 1 base and the J gene lost 5 bases, with 5 bases spanning the gap. Together with reference TRBV11-2 and TRBJ1-2, the CDR3 gives the full variable domain: EAGVAQSPRYKIIEKRQSVAFWCNPISGHATLYWYQQILGQGPKLLIQFQNNGVVDDSQLPKDRFSAERLKGVDSTLKIQPAKLEDSAVYLCASSLGQYGYTFGSGTRLTVV.